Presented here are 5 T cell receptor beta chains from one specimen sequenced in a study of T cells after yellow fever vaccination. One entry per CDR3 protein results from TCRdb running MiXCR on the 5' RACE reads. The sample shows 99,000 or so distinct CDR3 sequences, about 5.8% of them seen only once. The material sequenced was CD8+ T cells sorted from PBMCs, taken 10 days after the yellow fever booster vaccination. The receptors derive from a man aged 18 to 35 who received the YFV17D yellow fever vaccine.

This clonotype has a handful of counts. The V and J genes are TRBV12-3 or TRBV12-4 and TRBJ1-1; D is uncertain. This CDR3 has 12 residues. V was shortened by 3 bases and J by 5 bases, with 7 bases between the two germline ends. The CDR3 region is CASSFGFTEAFF. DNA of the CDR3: TGTGCCAGCAGTTTCGGGTTTACTGAAGCTTTCTTT.

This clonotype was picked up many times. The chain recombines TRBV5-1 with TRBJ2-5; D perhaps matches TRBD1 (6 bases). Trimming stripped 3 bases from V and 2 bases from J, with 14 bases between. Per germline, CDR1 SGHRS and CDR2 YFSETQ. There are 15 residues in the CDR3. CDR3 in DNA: TGCGCCAGCAGCTCTGGGGGTAGGGGGCAAGAGACCCAGTACTTC. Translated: CASSSGGRGQETQYF.

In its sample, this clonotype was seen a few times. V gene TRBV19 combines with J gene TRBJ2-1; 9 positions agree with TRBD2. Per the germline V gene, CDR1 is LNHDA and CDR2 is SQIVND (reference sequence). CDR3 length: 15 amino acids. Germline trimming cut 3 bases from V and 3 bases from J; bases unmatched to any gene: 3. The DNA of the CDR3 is TGTGCCAGTAGTATTAGCGGGGGCCTCTACAATGAGCAGTTCTTC. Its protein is CASSISGGLYNEQFF.

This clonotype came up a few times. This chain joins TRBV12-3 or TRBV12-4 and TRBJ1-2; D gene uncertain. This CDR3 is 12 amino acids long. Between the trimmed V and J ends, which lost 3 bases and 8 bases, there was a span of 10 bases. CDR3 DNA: TGTGCCAGCAGTTTTGGCCCATGGGGCTACACCTTC. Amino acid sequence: CASSFGPWGYTF.

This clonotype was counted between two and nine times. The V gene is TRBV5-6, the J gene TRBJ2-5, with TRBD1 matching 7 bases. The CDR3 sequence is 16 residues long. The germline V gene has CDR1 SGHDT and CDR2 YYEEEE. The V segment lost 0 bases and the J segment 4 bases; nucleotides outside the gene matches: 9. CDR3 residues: CASSLGGDRDRETQYF. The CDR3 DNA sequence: TGTGCCAGCAGCTTGGGAGGAGACAGGGACCGAGAGACCCAGTACTTC.